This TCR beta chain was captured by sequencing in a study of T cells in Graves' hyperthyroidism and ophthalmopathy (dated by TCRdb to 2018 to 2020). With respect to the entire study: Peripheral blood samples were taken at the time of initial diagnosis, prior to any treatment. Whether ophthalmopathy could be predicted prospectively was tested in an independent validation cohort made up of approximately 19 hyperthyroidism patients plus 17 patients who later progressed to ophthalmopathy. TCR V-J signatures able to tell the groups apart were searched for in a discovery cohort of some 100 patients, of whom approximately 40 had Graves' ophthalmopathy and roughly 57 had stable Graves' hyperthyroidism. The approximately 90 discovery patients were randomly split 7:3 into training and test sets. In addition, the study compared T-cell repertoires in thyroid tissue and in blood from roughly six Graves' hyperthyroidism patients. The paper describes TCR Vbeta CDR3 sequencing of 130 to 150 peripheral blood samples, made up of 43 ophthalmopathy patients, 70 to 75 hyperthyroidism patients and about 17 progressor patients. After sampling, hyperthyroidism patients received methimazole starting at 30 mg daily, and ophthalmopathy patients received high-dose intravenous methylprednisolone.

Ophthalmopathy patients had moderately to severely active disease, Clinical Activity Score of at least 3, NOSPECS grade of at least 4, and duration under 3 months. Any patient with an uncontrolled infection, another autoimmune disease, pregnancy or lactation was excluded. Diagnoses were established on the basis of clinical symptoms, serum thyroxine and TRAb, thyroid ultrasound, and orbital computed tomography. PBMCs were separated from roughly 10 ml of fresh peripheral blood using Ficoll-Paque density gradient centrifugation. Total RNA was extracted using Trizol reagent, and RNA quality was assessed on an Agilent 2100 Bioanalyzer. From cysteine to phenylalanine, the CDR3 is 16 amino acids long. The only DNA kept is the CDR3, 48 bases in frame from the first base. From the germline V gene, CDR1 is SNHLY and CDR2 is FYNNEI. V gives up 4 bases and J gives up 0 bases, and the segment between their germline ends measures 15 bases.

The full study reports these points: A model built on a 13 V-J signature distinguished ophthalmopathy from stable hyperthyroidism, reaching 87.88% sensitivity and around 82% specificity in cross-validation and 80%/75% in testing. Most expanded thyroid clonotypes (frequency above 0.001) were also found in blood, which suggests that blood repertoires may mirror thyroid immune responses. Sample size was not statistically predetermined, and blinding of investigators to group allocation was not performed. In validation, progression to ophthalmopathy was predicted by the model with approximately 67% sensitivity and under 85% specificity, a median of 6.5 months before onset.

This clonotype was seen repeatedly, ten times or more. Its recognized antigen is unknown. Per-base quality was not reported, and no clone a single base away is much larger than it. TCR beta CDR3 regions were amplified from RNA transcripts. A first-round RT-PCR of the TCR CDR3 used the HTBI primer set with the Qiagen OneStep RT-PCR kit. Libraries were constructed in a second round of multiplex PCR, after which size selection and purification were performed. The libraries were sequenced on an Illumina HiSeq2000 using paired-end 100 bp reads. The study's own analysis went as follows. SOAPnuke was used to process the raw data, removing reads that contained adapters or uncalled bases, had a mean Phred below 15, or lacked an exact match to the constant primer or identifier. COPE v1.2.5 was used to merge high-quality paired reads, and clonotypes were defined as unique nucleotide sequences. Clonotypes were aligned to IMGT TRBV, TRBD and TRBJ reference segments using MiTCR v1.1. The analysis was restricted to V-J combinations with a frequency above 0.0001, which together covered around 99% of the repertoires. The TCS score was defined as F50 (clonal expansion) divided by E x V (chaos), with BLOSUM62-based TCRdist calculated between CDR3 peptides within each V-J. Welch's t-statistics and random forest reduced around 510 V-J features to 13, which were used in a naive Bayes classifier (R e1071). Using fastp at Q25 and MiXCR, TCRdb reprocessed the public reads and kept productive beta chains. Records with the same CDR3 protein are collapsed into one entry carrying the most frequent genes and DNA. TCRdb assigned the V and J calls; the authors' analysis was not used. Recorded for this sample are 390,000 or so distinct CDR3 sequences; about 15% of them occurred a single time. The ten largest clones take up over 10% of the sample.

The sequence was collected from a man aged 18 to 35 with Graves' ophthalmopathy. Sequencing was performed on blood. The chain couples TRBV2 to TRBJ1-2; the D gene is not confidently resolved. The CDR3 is CASSGLGRAANYGYTF. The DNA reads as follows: TGTGCCAGCAGTGGGCTTGGTAGGGCAGCTAACTATGGCTACACCTTC. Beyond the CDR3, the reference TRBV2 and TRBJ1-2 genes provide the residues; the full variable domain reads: EPEVTQTPSHQVTQMGQEVILRCVPISNHLYFYWYRQILGQKVEFLVSFYNNEISEKSEIFDDQFSVERPDGSNFTLKIRSTKLEDSAMYFCASSGLGRAANYGYTFGSGTRLTVV.